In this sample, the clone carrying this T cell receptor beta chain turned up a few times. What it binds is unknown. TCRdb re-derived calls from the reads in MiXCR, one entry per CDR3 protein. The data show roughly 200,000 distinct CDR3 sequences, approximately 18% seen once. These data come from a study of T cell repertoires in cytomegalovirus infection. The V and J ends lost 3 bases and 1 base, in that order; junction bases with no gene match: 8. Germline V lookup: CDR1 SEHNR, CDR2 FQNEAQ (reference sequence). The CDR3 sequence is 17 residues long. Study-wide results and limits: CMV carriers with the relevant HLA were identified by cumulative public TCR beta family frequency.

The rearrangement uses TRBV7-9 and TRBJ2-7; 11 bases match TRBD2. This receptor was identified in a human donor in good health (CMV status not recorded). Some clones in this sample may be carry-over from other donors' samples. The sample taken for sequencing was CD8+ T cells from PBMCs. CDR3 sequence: CASSLTVGLAGSYEQYF. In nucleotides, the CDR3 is TGTGCCAGCAGCTTGACCGTCGGACTAGCGGGTTCCTACGAGCAGTACTTC. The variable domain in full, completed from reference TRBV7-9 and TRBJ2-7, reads DTGVSQNPRHKITKRGQNVTFRCDPISEHNRLYWYRQTLGQGPEFLTYFQNEAQLEKSRLLSDRFSAERPKGSFSTLEIQRTEQGDSAMYLCASSLTVGLAGSYEQYFGPGTRLTVT.